This TCR beta chain was documented in a study of tumor-infiltrating lymphocytes in primary liver carcinoma. This clonotype was seen a single time. TCR beta cDNA was prepared out of approximately 470 ng total RNA by means of a constant-region primer. Three-round nested multiplex PCR performed with slightly modified ARM-PCR produced the TCR beta libraries. TRBV1-TRBV30 forward primers paired with a C-beta reverse primer were used in the first two PCR rounds, which ran approximately 10 cycles each. Via MiXCR, TCRdb re-called the multiplex PCR reads, giving one row per CDR3 protein. The sample carries 95,000 to 100,000 distinct CDR3 sequences, around 71% recorded once. The CDR3 has 17 amino acids. Trimming removed 1 base at V and 0 bases at J, with 14 bases between. Germline V gene data show CDR1 as SGHVS and CDR2 as FQNEAQ. Taking about 17-33 mg of unsorted bulk tissue, the authors co-extracted RNA and DNA.

Sequencing was done on a sample of liver tumor tissue from sampling region 2. Documented subset: tumor region T2, inferior pole. The gene calls are TRBV7-8 and TRBJ2-3; possibly TRBD2 for D (5 bases). This TCR derives from a woman between 55 and 75 years old with primary liver carcinoma and hepatitis B virus infection. In DNA form, the CDR3 reads TGTGCCAGCAGCTTAGTGACTGGCGGGCCGAGCACAGATACGCAGTATTTT. This sequence encodes CASSLVTGGPSTDTQYF.